Shown below are 7 T cell receptor beta chains from a single sample sequenced in a study of blood T cell repertoires in COVID-19. The method was immunoSEQ multiplex PCR; TCRdb's version includes in-frame clones alone and lacks a portion of them. The table includes about 180,000 clones, 86% detected once. The source material was PBMCs or T cells enriched from blood (not recorded which). The receptor set was obtained from a woman between 25 and 40 years old who had recovered from COVID-19.

The chain carries TRBV27 and TRBJ2-1; TRBD2 matches at 9 bases. Germline V gene data show CDR1 as MNHEY and CDR2 as SMNVEV (reference sequence). Losses at the gene ends were 6 bases for V and 4 bases for J; bases not matched to a gene: 4. This CDR3 has 14 amino acids. The chain's CDR3 is CASRGLAVYNEQFF. Here the CDR3 DNA reads TGTGCCAGCAGGGGACTAGCCGTGTACAATGAGCAGTTCTTC.

The rearrangement links TRBV7-9 to TRBJ2-7, with 7 bases identical to TRBD1. This CDR3 contains 15 residues. The V gene's germline CDR1 is SEHNR and CDR2 FQNEAQ (reference sequence). V lost 4 bases, J lost 2 bases, and 8 bases stayed unmatched. The CDR3 region is CASSSHTGAPYEQYF. The CDR3 DNA sequence: TGTGCCAGCAGCTCACATACAGGGGCCCCCTACGAGCAGTACTTC. The complete variable domain, with remaining parts taken from reference TRBV7-9 and TRBJ2-7, reads DTGVSQNPRHKITKRGQNVTFRCDPISEHNRLYWYRQTLGQGPEFLTYFQNEAQLEKSRLLSDRFSAERPKGSFSTLEIQRTEQGDSAMYLCASSSHTGAPYEQYFGPGTRLTVT.

CDR3 DNA: TGTGCCAGTAGCGTGGGGGGAGGCTACGAGCAGTACTTC. Translated: CASSVGGGYEQYF. The chain joins TRBV19 to TRBJ2-7, with D possibly TRBD2 on 6 matching bases. The V end was cut by 6 bases, the J end by 3 bases, with 12 bases between. Germline V gives CDR1 LNHDA, CDR2 SQIVND (reference sequence). This CDR3 spans 13 amino acids.

The V gene is TRBV11-3, the J gene TRBJ2-5; 8 bases are shared with TRBD1. J was trimmed by 5 bases and V by 1 base; bases with no gene match: 6. CDR3 size: 15 residues. Germline V lookup: CDR1 SGHNT, CDR2 YENEEA. The CDR3 is CASSLGGQAGETQYF. CDR3 DNA: TGTGCCAGCAGCTTAGGGGGACAGGCGGGGGAGACCCAGTACTTC.

This chain connects TRBV6-5 to TRBJ1-5; possible D gene TRBD1, 5 bases. Germline CDR1 is MNHEY and CDR2 is SVGAGI. The CDR3 is 14 residues long. Trimming removed 4 bases at V and 0 bases at J, with 7 bases between. This CDR3 is CASSLDNSNQPQHF. CDR3 sequence (DNA): TGTGCCAGCAGTTTGGACAATAGCAATCAGCCCCAGCATTTT.

This clone was counted once. CDR3 coding DNA: TGTGCCAGCAGCTTCGGAGGCCTATTCTCCTACGAGCAGTACTTC. Translation gives CASSFGGLFSYEQYF. The chain carries TRBV5-4 and TRBJ2-7; perhaps TRBD2 as D (5 bases). Germline V gives CDR1 SGHNT, CDR2 YYREEE (reference sequence). This CDR3 has 15 residues. The V end was cut by 2 bases, the J end by 0 bases, with 12 bases between.

V is TRBV18 and J is TRBJ1-6; TRBD1 aligns across 10 bases. Germline CDR1 reads KGHSH; CDR2 reads LQKENI. This CDR3 is built from 18 residues. V dropped 6 bases and J dropped 5; count of bases not matched to a gene: 13. The chain's CDR3 is CASSKASRTGGNNSPLHF. The CDR3 coding sequence is TGTGCCAGCTCCAAAGCCTCCCGGACAGGGGGGAATAATTCACCCCTCCACTTT.